The clone carrying this T cell receptor beta chain was detected a few times. The ends were cut back, 6 bases at V and 0 bases at J, with 11 bases in the middle. This CDR3 has 14 residues. One entry per CDR3 protein, called by TCRdb with MiXCR from the RT-PCR reads. Counted here are 650,000 to 800,000 distinct CDR3 sequences, 11% to 15% occurring once; the ten biggest clones make up around 3.3%. This sequence was found in a female donor in good health, serving as a healthy control. Sequenced material: memory CD4+ T cells from blood. The chain links TRBV12-3 or TRBV12-4 to TRBJ1-1; TRBD1 is a possible D gene (6 bases). The CDR3 bases are TGTGCCAGCAGGAGGGACACCGTGAACACTGAAGCTTTCTTT. This gives the protein CASRRDTVNTEAFF.